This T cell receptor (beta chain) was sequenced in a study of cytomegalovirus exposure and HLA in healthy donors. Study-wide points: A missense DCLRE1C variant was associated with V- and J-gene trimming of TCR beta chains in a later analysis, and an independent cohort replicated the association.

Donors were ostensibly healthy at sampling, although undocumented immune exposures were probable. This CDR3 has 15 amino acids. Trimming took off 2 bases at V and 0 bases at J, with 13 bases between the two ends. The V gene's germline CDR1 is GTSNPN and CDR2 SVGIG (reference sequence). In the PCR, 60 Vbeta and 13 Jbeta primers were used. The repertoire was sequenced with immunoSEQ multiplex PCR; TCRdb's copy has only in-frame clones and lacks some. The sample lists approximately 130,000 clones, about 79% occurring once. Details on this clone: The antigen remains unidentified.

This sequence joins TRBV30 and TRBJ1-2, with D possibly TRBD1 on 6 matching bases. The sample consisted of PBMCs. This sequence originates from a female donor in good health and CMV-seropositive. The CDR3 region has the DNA TGTGCCTGGAGTCCTTCTACAGGGTCTAACTATGGCTACACCTTC. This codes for CAWSPSTGSNYGYTF. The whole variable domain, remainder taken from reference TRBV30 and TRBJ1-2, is SQTIHQWPATLVQPVGSPLSLECTVEGTSNPNLYWYRQAAGRGLQLLFYSVGIGQISSEVPQNLSASRPQDRQFILSSKKLLLSDSGFYLCAWSPSTGSNYGYTFGSGTRLTVV.